Below, 10 T cell receptor beta chains from the same sample are listed, as sequenced in a study of blood T cell repertoires in COVID-19. Data came from immunoSEQ multiplex PCR; TCRdb stores just in-frame clones and leaves some out. The table lists around 190,000 clones, around 80% of them singletons. Source material: peripheral blood. The receptor source for this set is a man aged 55 to 70 with acute or convalescent COVID-19.

This clone was observed a handful of times. The rearrangement joins TRBV15 to TRBJ1-2; tentatively, D is TRBD1 (5 bases). CDR3 size: 16 residues. Germline assignment: CDR1 LNHNV and CDR2 YYDKDF (reference sequence). V was clipped by 0 bases and J by 3 bases, with 14 bases between them. The CDR3 DNA reads TGTGCCACCAGCAGAGATCTCCAGGGATCCGACTATGGCTACACCTTC. It encodes CATSRDLQGSDYGYTF.

The J gene is TRBJ2-5, the V gene TRBV2; D uncertain. The CDR3 spans 14 residues. Trimming took off 7 bases at V and 7 bases at J, with 19 bases between the two ends. Germline V lookup: CDR1 SNHLY, CDR2 FYNNEI. The chain's CDR3 is CASMVWLRLATQYF. CDR3 coding DNA: TGTGCCAGCATGGTGTGGCTGCGGCTCGCGACCCAGTACTTC. Combining the CDR3 with reference TRBV2 and TRBJ2-5 gives the whole variable domain EPEVTQTPSHQVTQMGQEVILRCVPISNHLYFYWYRQILGQKVEFLVSFYNNEISEKSEIFDDQFSVERPDGSNFTLKIRSTKLEDSAMYFCASMVWLRLATQYFGPGTRLLVL.

Comment on this clone: An end of the junction differs from the germline gene, which may be a read error. The chain couples TRBV7-3 to TRBJ2-7, with a weak D call TRBD1 (5 bases). Germline V gene sequence: CDR1 SGHTA, CDR2 FQGTGA. The CDR3 extends over 12 amino acids. The DNA for the CDR3 is TGTGCCAGCAGCTTAACAGCCAGGACAAGGTGGTTC. It specifies CASSLTARTRWF.

This clone has a handful of counts. V and J are TRBV12-1 and TRBJ2-5; TRBD2 is taken as the D call from the table, unchecked against the DNA. TRBV12-1 is classified as a pseudogene. The CDR3 runs 21 residues. The CDR3 DNA reads as TGTGCCAGCAGCCCTATTCATGGGCTAGCGGGAGGGCCAGCCGGGGATGAGACCCAGTACTTC. It specifies CASSPIHGLAGGPAGDETQYF.

CDR3 sequence reads: CASSWAGTGGLDGYTF. CDR3 nucleotide sequence: TGTGCCAGTAGTTGGGCAGGGACAGGGGGCTTGGATGGCTACACCTTC. V usage is TRBV19 and J usage is TRBJ1-2; 12 bases are shared with TRBD1. V dropped 5 bases and J dropped 6; count of bases not matched to a gene: 10. The length of the CDR3 is 16 residues. CDR1 and CDR2 (germline): LNHDA, SQIVND (reference sequence). Full variable domain (outside the CDR3, taken from reference TRBV19 and TRBJ1-2): DGGITQSPKYLFRKEGQNVTLSCEQNLNHDAMYWYRQDPGQGLRLIYYSQIVNDFQKGDIAEGYSVSREKKESFPLTVTSAQKNPTAFYLCASSWAGTGGLDGYTFGSGTRLTVV.

The chain uses TRBV12-3 or TRBV12-4 and TRBJ2-7, with TRBD2 matching 8 bases. The V segment lost 6 bases and the J segment 7 bases; nucleotides outside the gene matches: 8. The CDR3 length is 13 residues. CDR3 region: CASSPGLAREQYF. Written as DNA, the CDR3 is TGTGCCAGCAGCCCTGGACTAGCCCGTGAGCAGTACTTC.

This sequence joins TRBV10-1 and TRBJ2-3; 11 bases agree with TRBD2. The ends lost 10 bases at V and 0 bases at J; junction bases unmatched: 9. The CDR3 runs 16 residues. Germline V gene sequence: CDR1 WNHNN, CDR2 SYGVQD (reference sequence). The DNA for the CDR3 is TGCGCCACTGGGTGGACTAGCGGGTTTAGCACAGATACGCAGTATTTT. It yields the protein CATGWTSGFSTDTQYF.

This clone was picked up a small number of times. The chain recombines TRBV3-1 (or the pseudogene TRBV3-2) with TRBJ1-3; D unresolved. Germline CDR1 is LGHDT and CDR2 is YNNKEL (reference sequence). The CDR3 totals 14 residues. The V gene lost 4 bases and the J gene lost 4 bases, with 11 bases spanning the gap. CDR3 bases: TGTGCCAGCAGCCCTTGGACTGGGGGAAACACCATATATTTT. Protein: CASSPWTGGNTIYF.

This chain joins TRBV19 and TRBJ2-2; 10 bases agree with TRBD1. In germline, CDR1 is LNHDA, CDR2 SQIVND (reference sequence). The CDR3 is 17 residues long. With V trimmed by 5 bases and J by 3 bases, 9 bases remained unmatched. CDR3 in amino acids: CASSFDDRGQDTGELFF. The CDR3 bases are TGTGCCAGTAGTTTCGACGACAGGGGGCAGGACACCGGGGAGCTGTTTTTT.

The chain is built from TRBV30 and TRBJ2-1, with 12 bases fitting TRBD2. The CDR3 spans 20 residues. Germline lookup yields CDR1 GTSNPN and CDR2 SVGIG (reference sequence). The V and J ends lost 0 bases and 0 bases, in that order; junction bases with no gene match: 12. The CDR3 nucleotides are TGTGCCTGGAGTGTAAGTCGGGGGGCTAGCGGGAGGGACTCCTACAATGAGCAGTTCTTC. Its protein product is CAWSVSRGASGRDSYNEQFF.